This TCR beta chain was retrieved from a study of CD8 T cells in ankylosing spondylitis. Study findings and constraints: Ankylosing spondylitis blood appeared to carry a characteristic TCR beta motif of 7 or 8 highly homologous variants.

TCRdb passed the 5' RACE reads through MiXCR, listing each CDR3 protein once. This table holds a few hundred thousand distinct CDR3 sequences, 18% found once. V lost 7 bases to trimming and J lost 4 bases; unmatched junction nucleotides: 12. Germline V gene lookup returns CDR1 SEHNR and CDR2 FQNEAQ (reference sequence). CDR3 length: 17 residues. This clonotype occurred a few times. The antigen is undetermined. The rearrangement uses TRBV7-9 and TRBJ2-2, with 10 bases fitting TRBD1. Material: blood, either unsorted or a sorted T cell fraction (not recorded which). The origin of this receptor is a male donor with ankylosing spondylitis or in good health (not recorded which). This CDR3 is CASTPPGTGDFTGELFF. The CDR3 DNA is TGTGCCAGCACCCCTCCCGGGACAGGGGATTTCACCGGGGAGCTGTTTTTT.